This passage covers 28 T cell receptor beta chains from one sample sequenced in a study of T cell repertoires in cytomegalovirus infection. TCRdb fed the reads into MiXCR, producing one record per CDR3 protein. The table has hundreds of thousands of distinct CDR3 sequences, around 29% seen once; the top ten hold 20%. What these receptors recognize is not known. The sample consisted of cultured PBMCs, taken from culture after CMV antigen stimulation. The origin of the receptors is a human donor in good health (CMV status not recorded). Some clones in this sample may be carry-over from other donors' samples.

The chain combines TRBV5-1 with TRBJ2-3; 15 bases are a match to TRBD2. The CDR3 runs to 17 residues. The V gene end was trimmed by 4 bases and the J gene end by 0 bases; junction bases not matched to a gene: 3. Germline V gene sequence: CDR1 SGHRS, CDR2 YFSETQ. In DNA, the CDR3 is TGCGCCAGCAGCACGGGGACTAGCGGGGGGAGCACAGATACGCAGTATTTT. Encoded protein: CASSTGTSGGSTDTQYF.

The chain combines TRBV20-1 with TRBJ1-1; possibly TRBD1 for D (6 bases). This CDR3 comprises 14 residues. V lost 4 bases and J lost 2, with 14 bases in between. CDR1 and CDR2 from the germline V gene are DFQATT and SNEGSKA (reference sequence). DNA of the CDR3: TGCAGTGCTACAACGGGACAAATCAACACTGAAGCTTTCTTT. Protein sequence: CSATTGQINTEAFF.

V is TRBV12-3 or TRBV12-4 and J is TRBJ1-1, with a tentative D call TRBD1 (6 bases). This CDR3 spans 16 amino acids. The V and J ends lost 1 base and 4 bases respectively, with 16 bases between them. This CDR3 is CASSLGGGAFVTEAFF. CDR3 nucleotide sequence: TGTGCCAGCAGTTTAGGCGGGGGCGCGTTTGTCACTGAAGCTTTCTTT.

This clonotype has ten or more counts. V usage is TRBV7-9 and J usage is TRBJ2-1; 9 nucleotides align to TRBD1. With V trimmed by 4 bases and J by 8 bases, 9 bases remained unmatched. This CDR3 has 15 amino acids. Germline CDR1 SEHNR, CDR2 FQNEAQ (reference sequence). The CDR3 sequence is CASSSGTGMPDEQFF. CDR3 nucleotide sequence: TGTGCCAGCAGCTCCGGGACAGGGATGCCCGATGAGCAGTTCTTC.

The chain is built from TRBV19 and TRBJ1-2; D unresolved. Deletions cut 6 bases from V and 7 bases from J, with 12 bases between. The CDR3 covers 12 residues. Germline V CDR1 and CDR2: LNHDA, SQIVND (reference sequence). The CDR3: CASRGRGSGYTF. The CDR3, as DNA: TGTGCCAGTAGAGGCAGAGGAAGTGGCTACACCTTC.

The CDR3 sequence is CASSLATGGGGYTF. As DNA, the CDR3 is TGTGCCAGCAGTTTAGCGACAGGGGGCGGTGGCTACACCTTC. J is TRBJ1-2 and V is TRBV12-3 or TRBV12-4; the match to TRBD1 covers 10 bases. This CDR3 is built from 14 residues. The J segment lost 7 bases and the V segment lost 0 bases, leaving 2 bases of the junction unmatched.

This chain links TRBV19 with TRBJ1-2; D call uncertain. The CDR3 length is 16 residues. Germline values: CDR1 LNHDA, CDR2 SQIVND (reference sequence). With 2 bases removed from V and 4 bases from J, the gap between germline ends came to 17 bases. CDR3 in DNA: TGTGCCAGTAGTATAAAAGGGTTACGAAGCCTCTATGGCTACACCTTC. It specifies CASSIKGLRSLYGYTF. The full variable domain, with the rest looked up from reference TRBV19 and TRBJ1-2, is DGGITQSPKYLFRKEGQNVTLSCEQNLNHDAMYWYRQDPGQGLRLIYYSQIVNDFQKGDIAEGYSVSREKKESFPLTVTSAQKNPTAFYLCASSIKGLRSLYGYTFGSGTRLTVV.

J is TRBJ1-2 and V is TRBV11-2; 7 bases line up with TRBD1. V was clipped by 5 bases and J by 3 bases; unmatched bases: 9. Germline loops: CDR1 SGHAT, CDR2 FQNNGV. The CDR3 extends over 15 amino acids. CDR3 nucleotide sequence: TGTGCCAGCAGCCCCGGGCAGGGGGGCTACTATGGCTACACCTTC. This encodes CASSPGQGGYYGYTF.

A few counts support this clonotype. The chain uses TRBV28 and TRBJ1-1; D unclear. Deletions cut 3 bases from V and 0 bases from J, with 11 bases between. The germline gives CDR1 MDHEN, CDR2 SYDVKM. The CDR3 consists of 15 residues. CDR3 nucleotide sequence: TGTGCCAGCAGTTTGCCCCCGAAGGTGAACACTGAAGCTTTCTTT. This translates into CASSLPPKVNTEAFF. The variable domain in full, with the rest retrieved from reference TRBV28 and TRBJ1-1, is DVKVTQSSRYLVKRTGEKVFLECVQDMDHENMFWYRQDPGLGLRLIYFSYDVKMKEKGDIPEGYSVSREKKERFSLILESASTNQTSMYLCASSLPPKVNTEAFFGQGTRLTVV.

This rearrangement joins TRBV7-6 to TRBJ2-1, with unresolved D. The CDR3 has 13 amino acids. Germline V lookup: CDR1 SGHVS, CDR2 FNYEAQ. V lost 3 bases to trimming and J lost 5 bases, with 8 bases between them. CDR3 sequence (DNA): TGTGCCAGCAGCTTGGCAACCCACAATGAGCAGTTCTTC. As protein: CASSLATHNEQFF.

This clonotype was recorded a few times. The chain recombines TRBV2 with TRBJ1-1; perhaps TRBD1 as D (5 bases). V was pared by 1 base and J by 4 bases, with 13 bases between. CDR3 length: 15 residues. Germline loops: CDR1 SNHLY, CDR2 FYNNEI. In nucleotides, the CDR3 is TGTGCCAGCAGTGAAGAAGATCTCGGGGGCACTGAAGCTTTCTTT. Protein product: CASSEEDLGGTEAFF.

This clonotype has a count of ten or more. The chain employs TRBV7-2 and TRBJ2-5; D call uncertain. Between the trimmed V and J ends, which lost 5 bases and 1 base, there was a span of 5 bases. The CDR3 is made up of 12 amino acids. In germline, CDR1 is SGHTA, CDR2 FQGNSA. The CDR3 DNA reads TGTGCCAGCAGCCAGTTCCAAGAGACCCAGTACTTC. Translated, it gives CASSQFQETQYF. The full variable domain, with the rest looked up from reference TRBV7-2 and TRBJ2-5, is GAGVSQSPSNKVTEKGKDVELRCDPISGHTALYWYRQSLGQGLEFLIYFQGNSAPDKSGLPSDRFSAERTGGSVSTLTIQRTQQEDSAVYLCASSQFQETQYFGPGTRLLVL.

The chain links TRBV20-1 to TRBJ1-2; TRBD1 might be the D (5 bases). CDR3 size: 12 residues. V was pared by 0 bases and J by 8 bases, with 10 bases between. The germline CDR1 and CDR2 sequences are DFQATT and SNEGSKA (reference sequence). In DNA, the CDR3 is TGCAGTGCTAGAGATCCTGCAGGGGGCTACACCTTC. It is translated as CSARDPAGGYTF.

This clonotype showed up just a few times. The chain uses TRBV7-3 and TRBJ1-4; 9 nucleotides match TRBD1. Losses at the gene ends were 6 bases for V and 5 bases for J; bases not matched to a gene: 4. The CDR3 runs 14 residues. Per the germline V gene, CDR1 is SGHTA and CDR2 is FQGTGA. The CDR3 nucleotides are TGTGCCAGCAGAGGACAGGGGAAAAATGAAAAACTGTTTTTT. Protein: CASRGQGKNEKLFF.

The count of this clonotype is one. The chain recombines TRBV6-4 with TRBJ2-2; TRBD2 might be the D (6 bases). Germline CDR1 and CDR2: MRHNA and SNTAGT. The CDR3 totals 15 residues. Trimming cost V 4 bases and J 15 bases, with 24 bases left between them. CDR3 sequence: CASSVFPGVPGEMFF. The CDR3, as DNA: TGTGCCAGCAGTGTCTTCCCGGGGGTCCCCGGAGAGATGTTTTTT.

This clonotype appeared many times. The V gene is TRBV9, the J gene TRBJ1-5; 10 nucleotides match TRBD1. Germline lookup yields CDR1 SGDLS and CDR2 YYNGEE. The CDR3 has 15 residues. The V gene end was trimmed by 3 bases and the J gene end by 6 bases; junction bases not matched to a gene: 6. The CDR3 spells CASSAGQGVPQPQHF. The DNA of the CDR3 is TGTGCCAGCAGCGCCGGACAGGGGGTCCCTCAGCCCCAGCATTTT. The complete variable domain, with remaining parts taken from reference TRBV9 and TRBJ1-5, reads DSGVTQTPKHLITATGQRVTLRCSPRSGDLSVYWYQQSLDQGLQFLIQYYNGEERAKGNILERFSAQQFPDLHSELNLSSLELGDSALYFCASSAGQGVPQPQHFGDGTRLSIL.

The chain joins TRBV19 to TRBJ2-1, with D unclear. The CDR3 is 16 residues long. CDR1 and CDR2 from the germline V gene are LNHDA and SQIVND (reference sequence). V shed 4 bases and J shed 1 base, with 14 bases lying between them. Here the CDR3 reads CASSKDGGSSYNEQFF. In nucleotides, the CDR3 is TGTGCCAGTAGTAAGGACGGCGGTTCGTCCTACAATGAGCAGTTCTTC. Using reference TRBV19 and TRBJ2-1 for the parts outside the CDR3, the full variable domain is DGGITQSPKYLFRKEGQNVTLSCEQNLNHDAMYWYRQDPGQGLRLIYYSQIVNDFQKGDIAEGYSVSREKKESFPLTVTSAQKNPTAFYLCASSKDGGSSYNEQFFGPGTRLTVL.

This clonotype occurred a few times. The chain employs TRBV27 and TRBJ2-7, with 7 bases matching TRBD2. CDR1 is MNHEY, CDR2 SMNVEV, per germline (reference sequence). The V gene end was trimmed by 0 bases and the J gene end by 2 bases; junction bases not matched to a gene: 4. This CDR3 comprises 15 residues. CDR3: CASSLSGRAPYEQYF. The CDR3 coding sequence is TGTGCCAGCAGTTTATCGGGGAGGGCACCCTACGAGCAGTACTTC.

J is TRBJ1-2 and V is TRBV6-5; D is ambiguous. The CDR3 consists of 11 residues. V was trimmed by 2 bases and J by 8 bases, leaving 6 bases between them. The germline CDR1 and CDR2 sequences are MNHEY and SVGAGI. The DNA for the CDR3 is TGTGCCAGCAGTTACCCGGGGGGCTACACCTTC. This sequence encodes CASSYPGGYTF.

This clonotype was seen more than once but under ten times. The CDR3 DNA sequence: TGTGCCAGCAGCCCGGACAGGGCCGGTGGCTACACCTTC. Its translation is CASSPDRAGGYTF. The rearrangement uses TRBV7-3 and TRBJ1-2, with 8 bases identical to TRBD1. The trim removed 5 bases at V and 7 bases at J, leaving 6 bases unmatched. The CDR3 extends over 13 amino acids. Germline V gives CDR1 SGHTA, CDR2 FQGTGA.

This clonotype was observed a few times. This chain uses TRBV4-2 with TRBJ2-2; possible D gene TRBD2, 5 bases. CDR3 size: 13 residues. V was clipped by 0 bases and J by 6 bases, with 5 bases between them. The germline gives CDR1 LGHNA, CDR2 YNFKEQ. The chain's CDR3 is CASSQDGAGELFF. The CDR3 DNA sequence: TGTGCCAGCAGCCAAGACGGGGCCGGGGAGCTGTTTTTT.

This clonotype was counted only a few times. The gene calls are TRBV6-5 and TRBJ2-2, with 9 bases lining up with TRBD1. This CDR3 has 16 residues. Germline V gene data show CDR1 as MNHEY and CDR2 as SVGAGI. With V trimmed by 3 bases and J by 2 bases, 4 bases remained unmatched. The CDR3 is CASSYRQGVNTGELFF. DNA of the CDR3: TGTGCCAGCAGTTATCGACAGGGGGTTAACACCGGGGAGCTGTTTTTT.

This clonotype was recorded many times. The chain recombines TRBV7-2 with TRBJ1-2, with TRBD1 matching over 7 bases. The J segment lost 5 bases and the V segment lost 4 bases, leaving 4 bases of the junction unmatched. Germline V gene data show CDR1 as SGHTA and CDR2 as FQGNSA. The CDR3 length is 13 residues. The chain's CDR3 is CASSSSTGYGYTF. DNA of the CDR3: TGTGCCAGCAGCTCCTCGACAGGGTATGGCTACACCTTC.

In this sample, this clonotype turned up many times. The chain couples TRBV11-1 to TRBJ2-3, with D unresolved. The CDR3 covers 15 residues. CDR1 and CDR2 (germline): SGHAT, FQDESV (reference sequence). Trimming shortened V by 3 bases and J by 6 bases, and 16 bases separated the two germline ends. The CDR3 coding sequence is TGTGCCAGCAGCTTGAATACCGACCTAGGGGATACGCAGTATTTT. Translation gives CASSLNTDLGDTQYF. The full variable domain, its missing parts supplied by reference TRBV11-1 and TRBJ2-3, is EAEVAQSPRYKITEKSQAVAFWCDPISGHATLYWYRQILGQGPELLVQFQDESVVDDSQLPKDRFSAERLKGVDSTLKIQPAELGDSAMYLCASSLNTDLGDTQYFGPGTRLTVL.

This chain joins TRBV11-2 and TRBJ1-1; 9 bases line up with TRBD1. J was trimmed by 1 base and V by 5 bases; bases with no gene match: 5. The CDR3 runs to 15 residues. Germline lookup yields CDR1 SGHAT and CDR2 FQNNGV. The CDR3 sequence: CASSPRQGENTEAFF. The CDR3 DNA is TGTGCCAGCAGCCCTCGACAGGGGGAGAACACTGAAGCTTTCTTT.

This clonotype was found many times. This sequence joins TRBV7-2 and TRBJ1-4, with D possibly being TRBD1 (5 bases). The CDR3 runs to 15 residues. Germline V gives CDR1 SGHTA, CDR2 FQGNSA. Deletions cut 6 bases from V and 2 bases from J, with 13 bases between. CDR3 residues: CASRSQGYTNEKLFF. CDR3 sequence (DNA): TGTGCCAGCAGGAGTCAGGGATACACTAATGAAAAACTGTTTTTT.

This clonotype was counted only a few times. As DNA, the CDR3 is TGTGCCAGCAGCTGGGACAGCAATGAAGCTTTCTTT. This encodes CASSWDSNEAFF. This chain connects TRBV7-2 to TRBJ1-1; 7 bases match TRBD1. Germline values: CDR1 SGHTA, CDR2 FQGNSA. V lost 4 bases and J lost 7; bases outside the gene matches: 3. The CDR3 covers 12 residues. Filled out from reference TRBV7-2 and TRBJ1-1, the complete variable domain reads GAGVSQSPSNKVTEKGKDVELRCDPISGHTALYWYRQSLGQGLEFLIYFQGNSAPDKSGLPSDRFSAERTGGSVSTLTIQRTQQEDSAVYLCASSWDSNEAFFGQGTRLTVV.

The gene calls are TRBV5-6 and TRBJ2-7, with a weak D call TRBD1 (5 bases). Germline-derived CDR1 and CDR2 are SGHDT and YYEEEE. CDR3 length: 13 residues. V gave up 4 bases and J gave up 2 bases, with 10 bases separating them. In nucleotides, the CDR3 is TGTGCCAGCAGCACTCCGACAGCCTACGAGCAGTACTTC. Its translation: CASSTPTAYEQYF.